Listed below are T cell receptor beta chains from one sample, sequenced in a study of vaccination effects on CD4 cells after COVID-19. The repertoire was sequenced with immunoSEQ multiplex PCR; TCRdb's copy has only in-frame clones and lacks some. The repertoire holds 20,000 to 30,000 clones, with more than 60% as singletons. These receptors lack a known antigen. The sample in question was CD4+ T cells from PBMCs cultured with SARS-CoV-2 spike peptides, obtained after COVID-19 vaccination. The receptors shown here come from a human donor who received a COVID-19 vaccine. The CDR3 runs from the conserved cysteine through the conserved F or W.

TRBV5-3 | CARSNTAGTNLYEQYF
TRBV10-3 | CAISVSGGTDTQYF
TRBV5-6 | CASSRRSSGNTIYF
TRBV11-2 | CASSTLGQGYEQYF
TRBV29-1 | CSVVPAGVYGYTF
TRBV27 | CASSRFGDPLNEQFF
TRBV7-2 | CASSLGTSGYQETQYF
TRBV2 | CASSGQGEYGYTF
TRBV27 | CASNVGQGKPRSQPQHF
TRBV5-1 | CASSLVESGGQRGYTF
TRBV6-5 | CASSFTLLNEQFF
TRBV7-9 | CASSLDKETQYF
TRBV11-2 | CASSLVAGFTDTQYF
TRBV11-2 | CASTSRRDNEQFF
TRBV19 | CASTSDRFYNEQFF
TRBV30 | CAWSVLPGDDYEQYF
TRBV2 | CASSDQGRTDTQYF
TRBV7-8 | CASSSPGRSPDGYTF
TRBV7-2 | CASSFRETRISYEQYF
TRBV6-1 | CASSEGSGIADTQYF
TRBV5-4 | CASSRDSTNTGELFF
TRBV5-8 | CASSIFTGHNPTGELFF
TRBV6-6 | CASSPFGGPRNTEAFF
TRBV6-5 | CASKDSATNEKLFF
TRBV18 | CASSLTSGFRTDTQYF
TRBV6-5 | CASISPTNTEAFF
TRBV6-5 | CASRRLAGVGNEQFF